This TCR beta chain was captured in a study of Graves' ophthalmopathy and Graves' hyperthyroidism. Findings and caveats of the study: Among thyroid clonotypes expanded above 0.001 frequency, most also appeared in blood.

Eligible hyperthyroidism cases comprised new diagnoses of under 2 months' duration in individuals aged 18 to 65. Germline V lookup: CDR1 SGHTA, CDR2 FQGNSA. Trimming removed 3 bases from V and 5 bases from J; junction bases left unmatched: 5. This CDR3 spans 16 amino acids. As for this clonotype: Its antigen is as yet unknown.

The authors amplified TCR beta CDR3 regions, and they did so from RNA transcripts for repertoire sequencing. RT-PCR in the first round used HTBI primers; a second-round multiplex PCR followed. TCRdb used MiXCR to reprocess the multiplex PCR reads, holding one entry per CDR3 protein. Of around 1.1 million distinct CDR3 sequences listed, less than 45% are singletons. This chain connects TRBV7-2 to TRBJ2-5; 14 bases agree with TRBD2. This sequence originates from an adult man with Graves' hyperthyroidism. Specimen: peripheral blood or thyroid tissue (not recorded which). CDR3 in amino acids: CASSLGGTSGSETQYF. CDR3 bases: TGTGCCAGCAGCTTGGGAGGGACTAGCGGGAGTGAGACCCAGTACTTC.